This T cell receptor beta chain is from a study of neurological immune-mediated disorders. Findings of the study overall: When the repertoires were sorted by phylogenetic grouping, those of 18 of 34 multiple sclerosis patients ended up in one related-CDR3 cluster, a possible signature. The highest TCR clonal expansion occurred in HTLV-1-associated myelopathy; multiple sclerosis fell below healthy controls.

Via MiXCR, TCRdb re-called the 5' RACE reads, giving one row per CDR3 protein. The sample lists about 62,000 distinct CDR3 sequences, under 5% occurring once. There are 13 residues in the CDR3. Germline V lookup: CDR1 SNHLY, CDR2 FYNNEI. V was shortened by 1 base and J by 1 base, with 4 bases between the two germline ends. This clonotype was recorded at least ten times. No antigen is known for it. The V gene is TRBV2, the J gene TRBJ1-1, with D uncertain. The sample comprised PBMCs. This clonotype was obtained from a woman aged 50 to 65 with multiple sclerosis. This chain's CDR3 is CASSEGWNTEAFF. In DNA form, the CDR3 reads TGTGCCAGCAGTGAAGGCTGGAACACTGAAGCTTTCTTT.